One and the same sample provided the 23 T cell receptor beta chains below, sequenced in a study of blood T cell repertoires in COVID-19. The repertoire was sequenced with immunoSEQ multiplex PCR; TCRdb's copy has only in-frame clones and lacks some. The sample lists around 23,000 clones, approximately 90% seen once, with approximately 20% in the top ten. Sequencing was carried out using peripheral blood. These receptors originate from a man in his 70s with active COVID-19.

The chain recombines TRBV4-2 with TRBJ1-1; no clear D. V shed 0 bases and J shed 0 bases, with 8 bases lying between them. The CDR3 has 15 residues. CDR1 and CDR2 (germline): LGHNA, YNFKEQ. CDR3 nucleotide sequence: TGTGCCAGCAGCCAAGAGCGAGGGATGAACACTGAAGCTTTCTTT. Its protein product is CASSQERGMNTEAFF.

The chain uses TRBV6-6 and TRBJ2-1; 7 nucleotides agree with TRBD1. Per germline, CDR1 MNHNY and CDR2 SVGAGI (reference sequence). This CDR3 has 13 amino acids. J lost 6 bases, V lost 6 bases, and 5 bases had no gene match. The CDR3 protein is CASSQGGINEQFF. Here the CDR3 DNA reads TGTGCCAGCAGCCAAGGGGGCATCAATGAGCAGTTCTTC.

This chain links TRBV7-8 with TRBJ1-2, with 9 nucleotides matching TRBD1. The trim removed 5 bases at V and 4 bases at J, leaving 8 bases unmatched. CDR1 and CDR2 from the germline V gene are SGHVS and FQNEAQ. The CDR3 sequence is 15 residues long. The CDR3 nucleotides read TGTGCCAGCAGCCCGGGGACAGGGTTCGTCTATGGCTACACCTTC. Protein: CASSPGTGFVYGYTF. The variable domain in full, completed from reference TRBV7-8 and TRBJ1-2, reads GAGVSQSPRYKVAKRGQDVALRCDPISGHVSLFWYQQALGQGPEFLTYFQNEAQLDKSGLPSDRFFAERPEGSVSTLKIQRTQQEDSAVYLCASSPGTGFVYGYTFGSGTRLTVV.

The J gene is TRBJ2-7, the V gene TRBV6-5, with D possibly TRBD2 on 6 matching bases. V was pared by 7 bases and J by 1 base, with 8 bases between. This CDR3 spans 12 amino acids. Germline lookup yields CDR1 MNHEY and CDR2 SVGAGI. This CDR3 reads CASIRGSYEQYF. The CDR3 coding sequence is TGTGCCAGCATCCGGGGGTCCTACGAGCAGTACTTC.

The chain has TRBV7-2 and TRBJ2-2, with TRBD1 matching 7 bases. V trimming: 6 bases; J trimming: 5 bases; junction bases outside the gene matches: 6. From germline, CDR1 is SGHTA and CDR2 FQGNSA. The CDR3 runs 14 residues. CDR3 in DNA: TGTGCCAGCAGATCACAGGGGTATACCGGGGAGCTGTTTTTT. This gives the protein CASRSQGYTGELFF.

V usage is TRBV5-1 and J usage is TRBJ2-2; 8 nucleotides agree with TRBD1. The CDR3 is made up of 19 amino acids. Germline CDR1 and CDR2: SGHRS and YFSETQ. Unmatched junction bases numbered 17, after V lost 1 base and J lost 6 bases. The DNA of the CDR3 is TGCGCCAGCAGCTTGTTGCCAGGGGGCCATATAGATTTTTCCGGGGAGCTGTTTTTT. Its translation is CASSLLPGGHIDFSGELFF.

This chain uses TRBV4-1 with TRBJ1-2; TRBD1 matches 9 bases. The V gene's germline CDR1 is MGHRA and CDR2 YSYEKL. J was trimmed by 5 bases and V by 4 bases; bases with no gene match: 11. The CDR3 runs to 16 residues. In nucleotides, the CDR3 is TGCGCCAGCAGCCTGGACGGACAGGGGATTTCTTATGGCTACACCTTC. This gives the protein CASSLDGQGISYGYTF.

This clone was observed once. The chain combines TRBV6-6 with TRBJ2-3; no firm D call. V gave up 2 bases and J gave up 5 bases, with 8 bases separating them. Looked up from germline, CDR1 is MNHNY and CDR2 is SVGAGI (reference sequence). The CDR3 has 13 residues. The chain's CDR3 is CASSYQDRDTQYF. The CDR3 DNA sequence: TGTGCCAGCAGTTACCAGGATAGAGATACGCAGTATTTT.

The CDR3: CASSPLGEDTQYF. For the CDR3, the DNA is TGTGCCAGCAGCCCTCTCGGGGAGGATACGCAGTATTTT. The chain employs TRBV28 and TRBJ2-3; tentative D call: TRBD2 (5 bases). This CDR3 comprises 13 residues. V gave up 6 bases and J gave up 6 bases, with 13 bases separating them. Germline V gene data show CDR1 as MDHEN and CDR2 as SYDVKM.

V and J are TRBV29-1 and TRBJ2-7, with D possibly matching TRBD2 (5 bases). V was trimmed by 6 bases and J by 0 bases, leaving 15 bases between them. This CDR3 region has 14 residues. CDR1 and CDR2 (germline): SQVTM, ANQGSEA. CDR3 DNA sequence: TGCAGCGTCTCGGACCGGGGAACCTCCTACGAGCAGTACTTC. Translation gives CSVSDRGTSYEQYF.

This chain links TRBV9 with TRBJ2-5, with 7 bases matching TRBD1. Germline lookup yields CDR1 SGDLS and CDR2 YYNGEE. V trimming: 4 bases; J trimming: 4 bases; junction bases outside the gene matches: 10. The CDR3 has 15 residues. The CDR3 loop reads CASSPFTGVAETQYF. In DNA form, the CDR3 reads TGTGCCAGCAGCCCTTTTACAGGGGTCGCAGAGACCCAGTACTTC.

This chain joins TRBV6-5 and TRBJ2-7; the match to TRBD2 covers 7 bases. The CDR3 length is 16 residues. V lost 0 bases, J lost 0 bases, and 5 bases stayed unmatched. Germline CDR1 and CDR2: MNHEY and SVGAGI. This CDR3 is CASSYSGGSGSYEQYF. As DNA, the CDR3 is TGTGCCAGCAGTTACTCTGGCGGGAGCGGCTCCTACGAGCAGTACTTC.

The chain carries TRBV9 and TRBJ1-4, with D perhaps matching TRBD1 (5 bases). CDR1 and CDR2 (germline): SGDLS, YYNGEE. Trimming cost V 4 bases and J 7 bases, with 20 bases left between them. The CDR3 contains 16 residues. CDR3 protein: CASSPREGSSREKLFF. CDR3 in DNA: TGTGCCAGCAGCCCCCGGGAGGGGAGTAGTCGTGAAAAACTGTTTTTT.

The chain is built from TRBV7-9 and TRBJ2-5; TRBD2 matches 8 bases. Losses at the gene ends were 2 bases for V and 1 base for J; bases not matched to a gene: 15. The CDR3 loop spans 19 amino acids. Germline V gives CDR1 SEHNR, CDR2 FQNEAQ (reference sequence). This chain's CDR3 is CASSLRRTGGRRPQETQYF. CDR3 bases: TGTGCCAGCAGCTTAAGGAGGACCGGCGGGAGGAGGCCCCAAGAGACCCAGTACTTC.

The CDR3, as DNA: TGTGCCAGCAGCCATGAGCGTTGGAGGGGCACAGATACGCAGTATTTT. As protein: CASSHERWRGTDTQYF. The rearrangement joins TRBV14 to TRBJ2-3, with D possibly matching TRBD2 (6 bases). The V end was cut by 3 bases, the J end by 1 base, with 14 bases between. There are 16 residues in the CDR3. CDR1 SGHDN and CDR2 FVKESK come from the germline V gene.

The CDR3 reads CASSPRTGQGGLMNTEAFF. The CDR3 region has the DNA TGTGCCAGCAGTCCCCGGACGGGACAGGGGGGCCTCATGAACACTGAAGCTTTCTTT. The chain employs TRBV6-6 and TRBJ1-1; 11 bases match TRBD1. The CDR3 length is 19 residues. V lost 5 bases and J lost 0; bases outside the gene matches: 14. Germline lookup yields CDR1 MNHNY and CDR2 SVGAGI (reference sequence).

The chain links TRBV5-4 to TRBJ1-1; D perhaps matches TRBD1 (6 bases). CDR3 length equals 15 residues. Germline lookup yields CDR1 SGHNT and CDR2 YYREEE (reference sequence). V gave up 0 bases and J gave up 0 bases, with 9 bases separating them. CDR3: CASSLVGQLNTEAFF. CDR3 sequence (DNA): TGTGCCAGCAGCTTGGTCGGACAGCTGAACACTGAAGCTTTCTTT. The complete variable domain, with remaining parts taken from reference TRBV5-4 and TRBJ1-1, reads ETGVTQSPTHLIKTRGQQVTLRCSSQSGHNTVSWYQQALGQGPQFIFQYYREEENGRGNFPPRFSGLQFPNYSSELNVNALELDDSALYLCASSLVGQLNTEAFFGQGTRLTVV.

This clone was seen once. The gene calls are TRBV5-1 and TRBJ1-5; no clear D. The CDR3 covers 14 residues. Germline V lookup: CDR1 SGHRS, CDR2 YFSETQ. Trimming took off 4 bases at V and 3 bases at J, with 11 bases between the two ends. CDR3 residues: CASSPNSNNQPQHF. CDR3 DNA: TGCGCCAGCAGCCCGAACAGTAACAATCAGCCCCAGCATTTT. The full variable domain, rest sourced from reference TRBV5-1 and TRBJ1-5, is KAGVTQTPRYLIKTRGQQVTLSCSPISGHRSVSWYQQTPGQGLQFLFEYFSETQRNKGNFPGRFSGRQFSNSRSEMNVSTLELGDSALYLCASSPNSNNQPQHFGDGTRLSIL.

V is TRBV5-1 and J is TRBJ1-6, with 9 bases that match TRBD1. CDR1 and CDR2 from the germline V gene are SGHRS and YFSETQ. This CDR3 is 16 amino acids long. The V segment lost 0 bases and the J segment 6 bases; nucleotides outside the gene matches: 4. The CDR3: CASSLDGTGTNSPLHF. As DNA, the CDR3 is TGCGCCAGCAGCTTGGACGGGACAGGGACTAATTCACCCCTCCACTTT.

The chain recombines TRBV11-2 with TRBJ2-1; 7 bases are a match to TRBD1. Trimming removed 1 base from V and 4 bases from J; junction bases left unmatched: 7. CDR3 length: 16 amino acids. Germline CDR1 is SGHAT and CDR2 is FQNNGV. The CDR3 loop is CASSLAPGQSYNEQFF. The CDR3 DNA reads TGTGCCAGCAGCTTAGCCCCGGGACAGTCTTACAATGAGCAGTTCTTC.

V gene TRBV27 combines with J gene TRBJ2-5; 7 bases align to TRBD2. Germline CDR1 reads MNHEY; CDR2 reads SMNVEV (reference sequence). The CDR3 covers 15 residues. Germline trimming cut 2 bases from V and 2 bases from J; bases unmatched to any gene: 5. CDR3 loop: CASSLEAGRQETQYF. The CDR3 bases are TGTGCCAGCAGTTTAGAAGCGGGAAGACAAGAGACCCAGTACTTC.

The chain joins TRBV2 to TRBJ2-7; D is perhaps TRBD1 (5 bases). V lost 7 bases and J lost 6, with 19 bases in between. The CDR3 is 14 residues long. Germline V gene data show CDR1 as SNHLY and CDR2 as FYNNEI. CDR3 sequence reads: CASKPRQSLGEQYF. CDR3 coding DNA: TGTGCCAGCAAACCCCGACAGTCGCTTGGCGAGCAGTACTTC.

This chain joins TRBV19 and TRBJ1-2; 7 bases fit TRBD1. CDR1 is LNHDA, CDR2 SQIVND, per germline (reference sequence). Trimming cost V 3 bases and J 6 bases; bases outside gene matches: 4. This CDR3 has 13 amino acids. The CDR3 protein is CASSINRGNGYTF. In nucleotides, the CDR3 is TGTGCCAGTAGTATTAACAGGGGAAATGGCTACACCTTC.